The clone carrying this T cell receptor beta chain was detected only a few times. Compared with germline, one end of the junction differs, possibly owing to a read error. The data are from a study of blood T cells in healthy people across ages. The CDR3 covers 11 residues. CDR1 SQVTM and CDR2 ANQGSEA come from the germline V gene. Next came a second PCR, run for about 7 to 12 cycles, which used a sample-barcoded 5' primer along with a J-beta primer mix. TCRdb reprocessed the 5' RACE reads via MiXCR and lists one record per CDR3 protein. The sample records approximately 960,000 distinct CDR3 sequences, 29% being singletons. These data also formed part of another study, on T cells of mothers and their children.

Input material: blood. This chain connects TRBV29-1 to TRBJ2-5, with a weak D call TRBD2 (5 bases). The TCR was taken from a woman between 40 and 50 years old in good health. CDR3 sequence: CSAEDSDRGYF. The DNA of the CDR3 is TGCAGCGCTGAAGATTCGGACCGGGGGTACTTC.